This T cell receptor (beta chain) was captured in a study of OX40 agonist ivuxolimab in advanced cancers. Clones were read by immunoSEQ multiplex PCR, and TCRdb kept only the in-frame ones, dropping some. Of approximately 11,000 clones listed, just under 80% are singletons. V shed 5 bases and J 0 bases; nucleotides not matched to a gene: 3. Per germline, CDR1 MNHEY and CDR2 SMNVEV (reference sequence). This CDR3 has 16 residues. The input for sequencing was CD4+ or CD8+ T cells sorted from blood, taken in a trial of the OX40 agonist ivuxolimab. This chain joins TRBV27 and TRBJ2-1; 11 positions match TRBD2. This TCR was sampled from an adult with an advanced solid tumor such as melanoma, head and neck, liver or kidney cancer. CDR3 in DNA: TGTGCCAGCAGTCCAACTAGCGGGGGCTCCTACAATGAGCAGTTCTTC. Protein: CASSPTSGGSYNEQFF.